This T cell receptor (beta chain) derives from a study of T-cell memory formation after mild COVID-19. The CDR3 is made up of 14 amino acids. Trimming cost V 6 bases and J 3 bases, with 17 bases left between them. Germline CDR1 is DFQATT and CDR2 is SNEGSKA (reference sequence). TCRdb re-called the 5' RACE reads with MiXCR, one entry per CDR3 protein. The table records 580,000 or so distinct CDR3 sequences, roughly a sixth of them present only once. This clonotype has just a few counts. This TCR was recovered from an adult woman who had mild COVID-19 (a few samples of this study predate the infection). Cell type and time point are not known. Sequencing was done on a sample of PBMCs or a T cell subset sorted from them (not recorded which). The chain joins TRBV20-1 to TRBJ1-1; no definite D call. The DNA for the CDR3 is TGCAGTGCCCGGACGGCGCCGCCCGACACTGAAGCTTTCTTT. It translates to CSARTAPPDTEAFF.